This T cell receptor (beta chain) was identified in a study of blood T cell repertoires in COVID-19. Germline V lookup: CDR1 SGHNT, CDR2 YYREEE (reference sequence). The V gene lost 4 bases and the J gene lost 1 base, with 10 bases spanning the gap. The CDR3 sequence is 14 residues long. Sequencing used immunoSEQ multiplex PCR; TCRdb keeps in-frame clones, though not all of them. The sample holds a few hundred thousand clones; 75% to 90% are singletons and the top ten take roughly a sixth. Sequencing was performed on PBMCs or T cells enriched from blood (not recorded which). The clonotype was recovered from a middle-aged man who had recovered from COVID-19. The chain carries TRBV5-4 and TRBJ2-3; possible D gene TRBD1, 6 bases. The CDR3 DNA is TGTGCCAGCAGCAGGGGGTCCCGCACAGATACGCAGTATTTT. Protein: CASSRGSRTDTQYF.